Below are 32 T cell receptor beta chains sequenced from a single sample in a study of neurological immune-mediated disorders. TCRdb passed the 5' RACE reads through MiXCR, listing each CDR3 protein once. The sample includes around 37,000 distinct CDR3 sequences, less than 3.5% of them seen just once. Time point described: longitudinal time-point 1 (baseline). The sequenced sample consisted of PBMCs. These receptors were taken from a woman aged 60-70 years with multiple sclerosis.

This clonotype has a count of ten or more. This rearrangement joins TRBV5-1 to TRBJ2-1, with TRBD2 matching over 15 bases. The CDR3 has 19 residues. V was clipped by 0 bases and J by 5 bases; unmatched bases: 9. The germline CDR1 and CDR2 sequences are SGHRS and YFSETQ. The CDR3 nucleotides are TGCGCCAGCAGCTTGGGGGACGTGGGACTAGCGGGGGGTCACAATGAGCAGTTCTTC. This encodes CASSLGDVGLAGGHNEQFF.

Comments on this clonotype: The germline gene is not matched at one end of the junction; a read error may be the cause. The CDR3 sequence: CASSRGGTGVNAQFF. CDR3 nucleotides: TGTGCCAGCAGTCGCGGCGGGACAGGCGTCAATGCGCAGTTCTTC. V and J are TRBV12-3 or TRBV12-4 and TRBJ2-1; 8 bases agree with TRBD1. The CDR3 covers 15 residues.

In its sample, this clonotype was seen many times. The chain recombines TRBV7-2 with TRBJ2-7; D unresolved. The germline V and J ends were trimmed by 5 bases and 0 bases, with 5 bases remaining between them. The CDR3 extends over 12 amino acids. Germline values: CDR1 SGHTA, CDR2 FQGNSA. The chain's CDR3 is CASSVRSYEQYF. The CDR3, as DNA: TGTGCCAGCAGCGTCCGCTCCTACGAGCAGTACTTC.

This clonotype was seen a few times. The CDR3 DNA reads as TGTGCCACCAGTCAGGACGGGACAGGCCAGCCCCAGCATTTT. It codes for CATSQDGTGQPQHF. This sequence joins TRBV24-1 and TRBJ1-5; TRBD1 agrees at 8 bases. V gave up 6 bases and J gave up 7 bases; unmatched junction bases: 7. The CDR3 runs to 14 residues. Germline assignment: CDR1 KGHDR and CDR2 SFDVKD.

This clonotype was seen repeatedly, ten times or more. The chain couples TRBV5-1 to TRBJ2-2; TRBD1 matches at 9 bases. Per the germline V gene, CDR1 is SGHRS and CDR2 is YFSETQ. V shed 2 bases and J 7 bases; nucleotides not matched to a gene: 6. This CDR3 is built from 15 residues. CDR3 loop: CASSFGTGIGGELFF. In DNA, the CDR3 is TGCGCCAGCAGCTTTGGGACAGGGATCGGCGGGGAGCTGTTTTTT.

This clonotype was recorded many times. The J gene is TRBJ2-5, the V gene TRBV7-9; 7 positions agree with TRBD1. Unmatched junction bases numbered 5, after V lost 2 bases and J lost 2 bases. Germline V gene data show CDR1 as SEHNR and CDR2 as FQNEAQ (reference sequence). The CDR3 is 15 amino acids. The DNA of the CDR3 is TGTGCCAGCAGCTTAAGGGGGACAGCACAAGAGACCCAGTACTTC. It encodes CASSLRGTAQETQYF.

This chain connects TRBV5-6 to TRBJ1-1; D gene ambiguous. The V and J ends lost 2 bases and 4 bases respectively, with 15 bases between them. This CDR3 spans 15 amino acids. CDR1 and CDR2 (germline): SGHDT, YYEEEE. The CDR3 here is CASSFEIGRTTEAFF. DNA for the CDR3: TGTGCCAGCAGCTTCGAGATCGGACGAACCACTGAAGCTTTCTTT.

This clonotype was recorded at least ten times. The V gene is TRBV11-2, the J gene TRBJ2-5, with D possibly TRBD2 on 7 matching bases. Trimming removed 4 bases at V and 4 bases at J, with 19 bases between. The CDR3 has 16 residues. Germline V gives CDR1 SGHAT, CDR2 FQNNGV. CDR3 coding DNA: TGTGCCAGCAGCTCCCACGGTGGGGGGGCGGGAGAGACCCAGTACTTC. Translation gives CASSSHGGGAGETQYF.

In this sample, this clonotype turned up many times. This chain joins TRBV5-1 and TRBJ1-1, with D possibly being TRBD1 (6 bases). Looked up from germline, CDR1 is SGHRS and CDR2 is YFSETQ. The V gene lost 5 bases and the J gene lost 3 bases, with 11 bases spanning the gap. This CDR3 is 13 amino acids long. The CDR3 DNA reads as TGCGCCAGCAGTCAACAGGGTTACACTGAAGCTTTCTTT. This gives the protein CASSQQGYTEAFF.

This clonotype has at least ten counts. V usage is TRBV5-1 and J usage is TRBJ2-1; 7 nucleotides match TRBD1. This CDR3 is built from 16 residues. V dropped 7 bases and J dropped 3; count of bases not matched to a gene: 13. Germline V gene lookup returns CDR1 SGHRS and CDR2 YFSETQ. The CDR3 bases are TGCGCCAGCTGTGAACGTACAGGGGCCAGCTACAATGAGCAGTTCTTC. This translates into CASCERTGASYNEQFF.

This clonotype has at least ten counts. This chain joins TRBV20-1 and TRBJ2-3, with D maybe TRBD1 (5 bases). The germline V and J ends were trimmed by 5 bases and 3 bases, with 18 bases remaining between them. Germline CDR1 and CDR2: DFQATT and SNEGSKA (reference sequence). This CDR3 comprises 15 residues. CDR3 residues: CSAPPQGISTDTQYF. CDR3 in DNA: TGCAGTGCTCCCCCGCAGGGCATATCTACAGATACGCAGTATTTT.

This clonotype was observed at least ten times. CDR3 loop: CASSFETGPNTGELFF. The CDR3 nucleotides read TGTGCCAGCTCCTTTGAGACAGGGCCTAACACCGGGGAGCTGTTTTTT. The rearrangement links TRBV12-3 or TRBV12-4 to TRBJ2-2, with 7 bases lining up with TRBD1. This CDR3 has 16 residues. V lost 8 bases, J lost 2 bases, and 11 bases stayed unmatched.

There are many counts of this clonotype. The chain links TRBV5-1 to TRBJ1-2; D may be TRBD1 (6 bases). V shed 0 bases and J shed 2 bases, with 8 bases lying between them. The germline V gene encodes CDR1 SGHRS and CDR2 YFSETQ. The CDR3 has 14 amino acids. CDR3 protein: CASSLDGQNYGYTF. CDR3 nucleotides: TGCGCCAGCAGCTTGGACGGACAGAACTATGGCTACACCTTC.

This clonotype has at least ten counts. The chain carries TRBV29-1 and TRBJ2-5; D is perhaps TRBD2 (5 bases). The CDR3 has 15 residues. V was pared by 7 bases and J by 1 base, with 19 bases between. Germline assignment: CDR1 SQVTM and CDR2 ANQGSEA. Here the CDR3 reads CSAHRARAGQETQYF. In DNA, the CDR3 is TGCAGCGCCCACCGGGCGCGGGCGGGCCAAGAGACCCAGTACTTC.

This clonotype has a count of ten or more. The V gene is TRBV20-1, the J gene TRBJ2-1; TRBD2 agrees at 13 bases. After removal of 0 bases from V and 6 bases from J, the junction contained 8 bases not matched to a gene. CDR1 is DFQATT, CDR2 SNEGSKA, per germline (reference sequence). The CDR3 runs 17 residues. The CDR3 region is CSARDPATSGGVNEQFF. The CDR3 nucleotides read TGCAGTGCTAGAGATCCGGCCACTAGCGGGGGGGTCAATGAGCAGTTCTTC.

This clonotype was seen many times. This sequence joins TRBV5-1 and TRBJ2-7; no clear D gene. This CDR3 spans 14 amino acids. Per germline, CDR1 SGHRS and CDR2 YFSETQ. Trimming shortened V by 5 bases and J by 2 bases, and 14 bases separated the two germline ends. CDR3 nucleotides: TGCGCCAGCAGTTCGGACGGCCATGCCTACGAGCAGTACTTC. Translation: CASSSDGHAYEQYF. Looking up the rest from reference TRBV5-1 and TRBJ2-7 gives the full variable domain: KAGVTQTPRYLIKTRGQQVTLSCSPISGHRSVSWYQQTPGQGLQFLFEYFSETQRNKGNFPGRFSGRQFSNSRSEMNVSTLELGDSALYLCASSSDGHAYEQYFGPGTRLTVT.

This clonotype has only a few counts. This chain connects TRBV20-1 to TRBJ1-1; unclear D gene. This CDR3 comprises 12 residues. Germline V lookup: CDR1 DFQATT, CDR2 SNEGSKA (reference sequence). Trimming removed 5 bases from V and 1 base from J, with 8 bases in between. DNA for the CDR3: TGCAGTGCTGGACTACAGAACACTGAAGCTTTCTTT. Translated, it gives CSAGLQNTEAFF.

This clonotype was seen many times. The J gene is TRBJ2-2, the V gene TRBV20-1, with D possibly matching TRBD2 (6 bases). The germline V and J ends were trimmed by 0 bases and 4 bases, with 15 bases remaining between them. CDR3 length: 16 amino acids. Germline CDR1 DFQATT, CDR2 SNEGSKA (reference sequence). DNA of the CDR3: TGCAGTGCTAGAGATCGGGGGTGGGGGAGCACCGGGGAGCTGTTTTTT. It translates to CSARDRGWGSTGELFF.

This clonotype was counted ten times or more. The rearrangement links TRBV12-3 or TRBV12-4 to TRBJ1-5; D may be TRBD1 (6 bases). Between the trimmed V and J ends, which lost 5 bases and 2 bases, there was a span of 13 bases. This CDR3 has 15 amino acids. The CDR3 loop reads CASSEGVLGNQPQHF. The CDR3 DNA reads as TGTGCCAGCAGTGAGGGGGTCTTGGGCAATCAGCCCCAGCATTTT.

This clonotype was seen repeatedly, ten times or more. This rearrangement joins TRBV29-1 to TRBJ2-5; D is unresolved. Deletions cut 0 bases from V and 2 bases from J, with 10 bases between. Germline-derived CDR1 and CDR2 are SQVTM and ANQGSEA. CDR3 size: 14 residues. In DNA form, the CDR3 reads TGCAGCGTTGAAGATGTAACAGATCAAGAGACCCAGTACTTC. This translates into CSVEDVTDQETQYF. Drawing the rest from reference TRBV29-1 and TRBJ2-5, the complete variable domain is SAVISQKPSRDICQRGTSLTIQCQVDSQVTMMFWYRQQPGQSLTLIATANQGSEATYESGFVIDKFPISRPNLTFSTLTVSNMSPEDSSIYLCSVEDVTDQETQYFGPGTRLLVL.

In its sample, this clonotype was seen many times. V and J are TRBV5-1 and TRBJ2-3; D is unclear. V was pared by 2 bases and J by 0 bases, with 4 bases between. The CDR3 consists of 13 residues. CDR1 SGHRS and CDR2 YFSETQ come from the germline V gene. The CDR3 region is CASSLPSTDTQYF. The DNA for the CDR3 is TGCGCCAGCAGCTTACCCAGCACAGATACGCAGTATTTT.

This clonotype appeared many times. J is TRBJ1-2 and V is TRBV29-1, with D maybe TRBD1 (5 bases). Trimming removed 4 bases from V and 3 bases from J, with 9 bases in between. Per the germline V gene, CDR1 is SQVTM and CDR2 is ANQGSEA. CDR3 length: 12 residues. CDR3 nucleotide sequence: TGCAGCGTTGCCGGGGGGGACTATGGCTACACCTTC. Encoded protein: CSVAGGDYGYTF.

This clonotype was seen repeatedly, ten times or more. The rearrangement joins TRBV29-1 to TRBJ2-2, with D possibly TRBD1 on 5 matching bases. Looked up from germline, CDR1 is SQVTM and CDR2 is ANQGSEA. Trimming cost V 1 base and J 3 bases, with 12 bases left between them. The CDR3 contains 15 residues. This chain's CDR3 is CSVEGSRGHTGELFF. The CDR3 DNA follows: TGCAGCGTTGAAGGAAGTAGGGGTCACACCGGGGAGCTGTTTTTT.

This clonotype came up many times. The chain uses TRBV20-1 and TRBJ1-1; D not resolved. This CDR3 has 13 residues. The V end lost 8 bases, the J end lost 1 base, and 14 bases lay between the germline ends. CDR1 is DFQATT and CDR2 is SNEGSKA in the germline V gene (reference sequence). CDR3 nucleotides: TGCAGTCTCTTTGAGCGCACGAACACTGAAGCTTTCTTT. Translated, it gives CSLFERTNTEAFF.

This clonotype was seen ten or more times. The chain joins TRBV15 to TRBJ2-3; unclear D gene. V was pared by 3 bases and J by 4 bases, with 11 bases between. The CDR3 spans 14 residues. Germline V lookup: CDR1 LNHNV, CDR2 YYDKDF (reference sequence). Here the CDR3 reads CATSRGTRADTQYF. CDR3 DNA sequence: TGTGCCACCAGCAGGGGAACTCGGGCAGATACGCAGTATTTT.

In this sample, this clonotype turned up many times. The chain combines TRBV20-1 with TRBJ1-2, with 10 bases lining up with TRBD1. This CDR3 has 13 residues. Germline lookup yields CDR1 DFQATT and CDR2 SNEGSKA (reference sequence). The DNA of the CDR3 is TGCAGCACGGCGGGACAGGGGAACTATGGCTACACCTTC. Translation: CSTAGQGNYGYTF.

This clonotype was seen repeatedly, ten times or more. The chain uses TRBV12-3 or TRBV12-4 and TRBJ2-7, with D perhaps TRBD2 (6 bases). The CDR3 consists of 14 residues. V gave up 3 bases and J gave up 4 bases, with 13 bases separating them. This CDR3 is CASSFEGLVYEQYF. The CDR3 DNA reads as TGTGCCAGCAGTTTTGAGGGACTGGTGTACGAGCAGTACTTC.

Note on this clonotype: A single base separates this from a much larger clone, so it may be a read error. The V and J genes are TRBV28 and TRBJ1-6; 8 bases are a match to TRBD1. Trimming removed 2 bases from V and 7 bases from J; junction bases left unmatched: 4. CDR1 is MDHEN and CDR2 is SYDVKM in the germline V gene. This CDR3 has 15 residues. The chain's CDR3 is CASSLHGQGNSPLHF. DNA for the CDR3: TGTGCCAGCAGTTTACACGGACAGGGCAATTCACCCCTCCACTTT.

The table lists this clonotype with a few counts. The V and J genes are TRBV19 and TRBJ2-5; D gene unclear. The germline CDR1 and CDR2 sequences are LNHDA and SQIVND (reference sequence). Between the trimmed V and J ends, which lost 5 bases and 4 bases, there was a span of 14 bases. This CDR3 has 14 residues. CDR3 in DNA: TGTGCCAGTAGTTCGGATGCCCCGGCAGAGACCCAGTACTTC. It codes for CASSSDAPAETQYF.

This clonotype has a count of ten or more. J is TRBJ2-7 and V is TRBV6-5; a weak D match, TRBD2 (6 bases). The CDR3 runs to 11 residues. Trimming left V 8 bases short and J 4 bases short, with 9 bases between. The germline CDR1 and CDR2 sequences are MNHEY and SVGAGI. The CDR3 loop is CASARGYEQYF. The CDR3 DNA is TGTGCCAGCGCTCGGGGGTACGAGCAGTACTTC.

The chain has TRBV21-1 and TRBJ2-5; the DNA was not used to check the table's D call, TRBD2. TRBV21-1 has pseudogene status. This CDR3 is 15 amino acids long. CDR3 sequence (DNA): TGTGCCAGCGATAGGACTAGCGGCTCCCAAGAGACCCAGTACTTC. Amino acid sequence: CASDRTSGSQETQYF.

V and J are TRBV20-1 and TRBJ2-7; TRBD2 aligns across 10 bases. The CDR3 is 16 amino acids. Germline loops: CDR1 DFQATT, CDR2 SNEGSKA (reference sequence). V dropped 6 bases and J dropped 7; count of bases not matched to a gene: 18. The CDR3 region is CSAPRGASGGSGEQYF. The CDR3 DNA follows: TGCAGTGCCCCCCGTGGGGCTAGCGGGGGATCTGGGGAGCAGTACTTC.